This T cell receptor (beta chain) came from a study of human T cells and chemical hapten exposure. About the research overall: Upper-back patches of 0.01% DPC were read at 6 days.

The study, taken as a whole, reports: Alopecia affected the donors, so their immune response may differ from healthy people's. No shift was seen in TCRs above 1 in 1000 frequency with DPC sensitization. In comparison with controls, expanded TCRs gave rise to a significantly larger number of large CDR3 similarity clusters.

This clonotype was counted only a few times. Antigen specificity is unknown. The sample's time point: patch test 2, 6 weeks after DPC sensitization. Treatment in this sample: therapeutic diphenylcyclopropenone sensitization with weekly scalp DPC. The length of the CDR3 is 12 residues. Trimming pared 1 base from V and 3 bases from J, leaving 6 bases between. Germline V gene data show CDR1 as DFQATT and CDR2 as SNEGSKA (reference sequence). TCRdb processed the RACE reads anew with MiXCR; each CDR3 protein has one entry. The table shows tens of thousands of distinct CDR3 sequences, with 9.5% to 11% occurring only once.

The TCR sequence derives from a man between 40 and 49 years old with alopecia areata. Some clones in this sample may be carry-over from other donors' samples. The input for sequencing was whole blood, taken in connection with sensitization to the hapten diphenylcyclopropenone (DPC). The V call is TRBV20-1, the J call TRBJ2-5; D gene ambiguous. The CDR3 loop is CSARVRKETQYF. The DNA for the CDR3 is TGCAGTGCTAGAGTCAGAAAAGAGACCCAGTACTTC.